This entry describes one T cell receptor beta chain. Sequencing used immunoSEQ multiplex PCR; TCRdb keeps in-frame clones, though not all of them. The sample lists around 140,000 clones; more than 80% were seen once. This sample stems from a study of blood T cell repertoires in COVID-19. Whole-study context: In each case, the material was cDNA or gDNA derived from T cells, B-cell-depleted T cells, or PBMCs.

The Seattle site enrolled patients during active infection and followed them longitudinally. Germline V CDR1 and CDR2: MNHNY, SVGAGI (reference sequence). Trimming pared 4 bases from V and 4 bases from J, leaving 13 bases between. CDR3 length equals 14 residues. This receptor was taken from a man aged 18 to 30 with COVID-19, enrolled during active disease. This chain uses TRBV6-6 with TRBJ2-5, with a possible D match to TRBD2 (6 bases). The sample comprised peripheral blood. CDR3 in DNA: TGTGCCAGCAGTTCCAGCGGGTCTGCAGAGACCCAGTACTTC. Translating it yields CASSSSGSAETQYF.